This TCR beta chain was recovered during a study of beta chain features in type 1 diabetes. Study-level results: Here, the possible influence of HLA type (on TCRB rearrangement) remained unresolved. Type 1 diabetes patients had TCRB CDR3s that were shorter (moderately but significantly so) in all four CD4+ subsets. In cDNA sequencing, cells with high TCR expression could be over-represented. VDJ junctions from patients with type 1 diabetes contained fewer insertions and more deletions.

The isolated RNA, all of it, was reverse transcribed, so expressed TCRB transcripts were what got sequenced. Method: immunoSEQ multiplex PCR; TCRdb's copy keeps in-frame clones and lacks some. The sample lists some 290,000 clones, around 22% occurring once. CD4+ naive, central memory, regulatory and stem cell-like memory subsets were isolated by sorting on CD45RO/CCR7/CD25/CD127/CD95/CD27. The CDR3 consists of 15 residues. Trimming at V came to 5 bases and at J to 4 bases, leaving 7 bases not matched to a gene. Germline CDR1 reads SGHTA; CDR2 reads FQGNSA. This clone has just a few counts. The antigen remains undetermined.

The clonotype originates from a woman in her twenties or thirties with type 1 diabetes. The specimen sequenced was naive CD4+ T cells from blood. The rearrangement uses TRBV7-2 and TRBJ2-1, with 8 nucleotides matching TRBD1. CDR3 sequence (DNA): TGTGCCAGCAGCGGTCAGGGGGCACGGTACAATGAGCAGTTCTTC. It specifies CASSGQGARYNEQFF.